This T cell receptor beta chain was recorded in a study of T-cell memory formation after mild COVID-19. One entry per CDR3 protein results from TCRdb running MiXCR on the 5' RACE reads. The profile covers 120,000 to 150,000 distinct CDR3 sequences, with 15% to 20% appearing a single time and under 2.5% taken by the ten largest. Germline CDR1 and CDR2: SQVTM and ANQGSEA. Between the trimmed V and J ends, which lost 6 bases and 4 bases, there was a span of 19 bases. CDR3 size: 15 residues. This clonotype was counted a few times. The sample comprised PBMCs or a T cell subset sorted from them (not recorded which). This clonotype was obtained from an adult woman who had mild COVID-19 (a few samples of this study predate the infection). Cell type and time point are not known. The J gene is TRBJ2-1, the V gene TRBV29-1, with a tentative D call TRBD1 (5 bases). The CDR3 sequence: CSVALGQRSYNEQFF. The CDR3 nucleotides read TGCAGCGTGGCCCTGGGGCAGCGCTCATACAATGAGCAGTTCTTC.